Below, one TCR beta chain is given with its context. The sample originates from a study of T cells in Graves' hyperthyroidism and ophthalmopathy. V gave up 3 bases and J gave up 5 bases; unmatched junction bases: 7. From germline, CDR1 is DFQATT and CDR2 SNEGSKA (reference sequence). This CDR3 is 15 amino acids long. RNA transcripts served as the template for amplifying TCR beta CDR3 regions. RT-PCR in the first round (using the HTBI primer set) targeted the TCR CDR3. TCRdb fed the multiplex PCR reads into MiXCR, producing one record per CDR3 protein. The sample includes almost 500,000 distinct CDR3 sequences, 22% of them seen just once.

Source material: blood. The J gene is TRBJ2-3, the V gene TRBV20-1; TRBD2 matches 11 bases. The origin of this receptor is an older woman with Graves' ophthalmopathy. DNA for the CDR3: TGCAGTGCTAGCCTCCTAGCGGGAGGTCGAGATACGCAGTATTTT. Protein product: CSASLLAGGRDTQYF.